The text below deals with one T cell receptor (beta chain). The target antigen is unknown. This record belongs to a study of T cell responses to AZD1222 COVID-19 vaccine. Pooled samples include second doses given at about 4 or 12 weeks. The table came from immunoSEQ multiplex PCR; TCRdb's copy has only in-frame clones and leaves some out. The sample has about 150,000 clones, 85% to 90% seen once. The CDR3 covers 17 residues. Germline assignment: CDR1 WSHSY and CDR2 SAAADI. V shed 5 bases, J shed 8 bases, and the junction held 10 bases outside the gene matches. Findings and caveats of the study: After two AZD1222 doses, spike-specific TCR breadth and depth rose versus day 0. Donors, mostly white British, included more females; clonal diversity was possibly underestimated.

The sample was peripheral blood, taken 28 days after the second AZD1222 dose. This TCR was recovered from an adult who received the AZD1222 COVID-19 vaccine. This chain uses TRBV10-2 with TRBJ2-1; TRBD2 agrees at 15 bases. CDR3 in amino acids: CASSPPGLAGGADEQFF. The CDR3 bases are TGCGCCAGCAGTCCCCCGGGACTAGCGGGGGGTGCCGATGAGCAGTTCTTC.